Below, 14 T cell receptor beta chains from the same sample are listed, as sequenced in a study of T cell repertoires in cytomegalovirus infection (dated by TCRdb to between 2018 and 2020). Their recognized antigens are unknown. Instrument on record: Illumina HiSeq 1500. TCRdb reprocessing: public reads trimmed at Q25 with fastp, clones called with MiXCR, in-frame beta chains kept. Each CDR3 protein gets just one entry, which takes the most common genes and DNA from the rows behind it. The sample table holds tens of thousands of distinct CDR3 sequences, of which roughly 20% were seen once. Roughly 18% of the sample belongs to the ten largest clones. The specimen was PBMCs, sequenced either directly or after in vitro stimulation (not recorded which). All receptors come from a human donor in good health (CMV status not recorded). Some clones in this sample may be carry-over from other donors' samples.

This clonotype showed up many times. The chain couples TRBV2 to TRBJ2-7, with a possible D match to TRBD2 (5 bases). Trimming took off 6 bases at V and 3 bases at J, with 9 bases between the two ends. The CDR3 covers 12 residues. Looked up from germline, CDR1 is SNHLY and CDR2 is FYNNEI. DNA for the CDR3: TGTGCCAGCAGCGGGGTCGGCTACGAGCAGTACTTC. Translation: CASSGVGYEQYF.

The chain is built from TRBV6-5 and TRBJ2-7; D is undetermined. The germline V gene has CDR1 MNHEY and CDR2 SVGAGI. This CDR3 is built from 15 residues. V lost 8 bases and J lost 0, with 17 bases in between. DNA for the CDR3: TGTGCCAGCTCCCGCCGTCGGGCCAGCTCCTACGAGCAGTACTTC. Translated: CASSRRRASSYEQYF.

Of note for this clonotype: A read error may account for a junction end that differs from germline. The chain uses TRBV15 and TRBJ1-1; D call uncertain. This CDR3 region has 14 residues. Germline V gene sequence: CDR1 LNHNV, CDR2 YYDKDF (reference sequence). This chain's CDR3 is CATRRGRMNTEAFF. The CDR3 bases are TGTGCCACCAGGAGAGGGAGGATGAACACTGAAGCTTTCTTT.

The CDR3 region is CATSRESGTGRATGELFF. CDR3 DNA sequence: TGTGCCACCAGCAGAGAATCGGGAACAGGCCGGGCCACCGGGGAGCTGTTTTTT. The gene calls are TRBV15 and TRBJ2-2, with D perhaps matching TRBD1 or TRBD2 (5 bases each). CDR3 length: 18 amino acids. Germline CDR1 and CDR2: LNHNV and YYDKDF (reference sequence). V was shortened by 0 bases and J by 4 bases, with 18 bases between the two germline ends.

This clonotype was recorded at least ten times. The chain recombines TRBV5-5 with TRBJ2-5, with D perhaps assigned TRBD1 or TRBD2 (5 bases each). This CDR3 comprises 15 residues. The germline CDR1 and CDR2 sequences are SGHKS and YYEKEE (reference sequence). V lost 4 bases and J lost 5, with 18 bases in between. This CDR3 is CASSLGLFGTETQYF. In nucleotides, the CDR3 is TGTGCCAGCAGCCTGGGGCTATTCGGGACGGAGACCCAGTACTTC.

CDR3 in amino acids: CASERGGRDEQFF. In nucleotides, the CDR3 is TGTGCCAGCGAGCGGGGGGGCAGAGATGAGCAGTTCTTC. The chain joins TRBV6-2 or TRBV6-3 to TRBJ2-1; the match to TRBD2 covers 10 bases. The CDR3 spans 13 residues. Unmatched junction bases numbered 6, after V lost 8 bases and J lost 8 bases. Germline loops: CDR1 MNHEY, CDR2 SVGEGT.

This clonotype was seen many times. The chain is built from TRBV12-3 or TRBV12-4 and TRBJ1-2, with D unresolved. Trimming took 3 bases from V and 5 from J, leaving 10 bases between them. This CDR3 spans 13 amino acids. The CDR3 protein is CASSLGRLYGYTF. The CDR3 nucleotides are TGTGCCAGCAGTTTGGGGAGGTTATATGGCTACACCTTC.

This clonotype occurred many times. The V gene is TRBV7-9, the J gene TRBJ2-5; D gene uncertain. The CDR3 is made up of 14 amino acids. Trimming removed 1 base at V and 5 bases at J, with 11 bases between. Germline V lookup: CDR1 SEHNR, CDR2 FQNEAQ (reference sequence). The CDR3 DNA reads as TGTGCCAGCAGCTTAGGGAACGGAGCGGAGACCCAGTACTTC. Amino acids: CASSLGNGAETQYF. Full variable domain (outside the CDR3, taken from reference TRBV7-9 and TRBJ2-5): DTGVSQNPRHKITKRGQNVTFRCDPISEHNRLYWYRQTLGQGPEFLTYFQNEAQLEKSRLLSDRFSAERPKGSFSTLEIQRTEQGDSAMYLCASSLGNGAETQYFGPGTRLLVL.

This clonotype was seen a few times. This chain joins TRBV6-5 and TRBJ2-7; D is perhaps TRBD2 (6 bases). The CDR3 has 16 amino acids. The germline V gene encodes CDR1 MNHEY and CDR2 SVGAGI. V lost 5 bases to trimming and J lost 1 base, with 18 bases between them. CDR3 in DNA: TGTGCCAGCAGTCCCCCAGCGCTGGCGGGATCCTACGAGCAGTACTTC. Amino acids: CASSPPALAGSYEQYF.

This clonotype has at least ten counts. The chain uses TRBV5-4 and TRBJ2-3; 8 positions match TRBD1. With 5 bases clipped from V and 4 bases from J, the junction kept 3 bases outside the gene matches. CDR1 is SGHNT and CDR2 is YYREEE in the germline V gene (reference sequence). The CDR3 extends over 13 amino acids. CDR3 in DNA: TGTGCCAGCAGATCGGACAGGGCAGATACGCAGTATTTT. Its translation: CASRSDRADTQYF.

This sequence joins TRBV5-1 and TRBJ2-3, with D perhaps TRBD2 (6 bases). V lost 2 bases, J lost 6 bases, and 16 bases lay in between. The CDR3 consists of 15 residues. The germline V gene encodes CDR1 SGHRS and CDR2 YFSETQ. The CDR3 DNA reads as TGCGCCAGCAGCTTCGCGGGGAGATTCACCGATACGCAGTATTTT. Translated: CASSFAGRFTDTQYF. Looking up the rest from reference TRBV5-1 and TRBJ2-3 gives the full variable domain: KAGVTQTPRYLIKTRGQQVTLSCSPISGHRSVSWYQQTPGQGLQFLFEYFSETQRNKGNFPGRFSGRQFSNSRSEMNVSTLELGDSALYLCASSFAGRFTDTQYFGPGTRLTVL.

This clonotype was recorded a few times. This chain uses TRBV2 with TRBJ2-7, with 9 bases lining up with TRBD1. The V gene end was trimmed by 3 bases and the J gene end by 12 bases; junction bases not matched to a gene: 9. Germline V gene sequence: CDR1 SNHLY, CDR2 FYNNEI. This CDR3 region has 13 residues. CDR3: CASSDRDRVAGYF. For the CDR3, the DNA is TGTGCCAGCAGTGATCGGGACAGGGTAGCAGGGTACTTC.

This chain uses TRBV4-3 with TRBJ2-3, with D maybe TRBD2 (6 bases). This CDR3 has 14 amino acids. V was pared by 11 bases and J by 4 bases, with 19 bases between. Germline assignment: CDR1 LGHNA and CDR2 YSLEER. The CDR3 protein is CAAARDSMADTQYF. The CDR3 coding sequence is TGCGCCGCAGCGCGGGACTCCATGGCAGATACGCAGTATTTT.

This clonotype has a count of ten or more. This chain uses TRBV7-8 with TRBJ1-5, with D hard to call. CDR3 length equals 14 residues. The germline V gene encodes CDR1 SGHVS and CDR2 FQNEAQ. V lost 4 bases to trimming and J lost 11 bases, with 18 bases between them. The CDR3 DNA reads TGTGCCAGCAGCTCGCAGGCTTCTGGTAGGACCCAGCATTTT. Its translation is CASSSQASGRTQHF.